These 9 T cell receptor beta chains were sequenced from one sample in a study of regulatory and conventional T cells in breast cancer. MiXCR was run by TCRdb on the PCR reads, yielding one entry per CDR3 protein. Counted here are roughly 1,200 distinct CDR3 sequences, less than 45% occurring once; the ten biggest clones make up 15% to 20%. The sequencing input was regulatory T cells from blood. The receptors shown here come from a female donor with breast cancer.

This clonotype was seen more than once but under ten times. V and J are TRBV6-5 and TRBJ2-1; 11 nucleotides match TRBD2. Looked up from germline, CDR1 is MNHEY and CDR2 is SVGAGI. The CDR3 has 11 amino acids. V shed 6 bases and J 13 bases; nucleotides not matched to a gene: 2. This chain's CDR3 is CASRGTSGQFF. The CDR3 nucleotides read TGTGCCAGCAGGGGGACTAGCGGTCAGTTCTTC.

The chain has TRBV29-1 and TRBJ2-1, with 7 nucleotides matching TRBD1. This CDR3 region has 12 residues. With 4 bases clipped from V and 7 bases from J, the junction kept 4 bases outside the gene matches. CDR1 SQVTM and CDR2 ANQGSEA come from the germline V gene. In DNA form, the CDR3 reads TGCAGCGTTGCGGGGACAGCGAATGAGCAGTTCTTC. Its protein product is CSVAGTANEQFF.

The rearrangement uses TRBV29-1 and TRBJ1-2; D is unclear. This CDR3 spans 16 amino acids. V lost 5 bases, J lost 2 bases, and 21 bases lay in between. Looked up from germline, CDR1 is SQVTM and CDR2 is ANQGSEA. Here the CDR3 DNA reads TGCAGCGTTCCCTCAGAAGGCAGGCGGACCAACTATGGCTACACCTTC. Translated, it gives CSVPSEGRRTNYGYTF.

This clonotype is classed as large (0.1 to 1%). The chain uses TRBV24-1 and TRBJ2-7; 8 positions agree with TRBD1. CDR1 is KGHDR, CDR2 SFDVKD, per germline. This CDR3 spans 14 amino acids. V dropped 7 bases and J dropped 1; count of bases not matched to a gene: 5. Here the CDR3 reads CATSGTGSSYEQYF. CDR3 DNA: TGTGCCACCAGCGGGACAGGTTCTTCCTACGAGCAGTACTTC.

The chain combines TRBV12-3 or TRBV12-4 with TRBJ2-7; D not certain. V lost 1 base to trimming and J lost 0 bases, with 4 bases between them. This CDR3 is built from 13 residues. This CDR3 reads CASSLGSSYEQYF. The CDR3 bases are TGTGCCAGCAGTTTAGGGTCCTCCTACGAGCAGTACTTC.

The V call is TRBV24-1, the J call TRBJ2-1; TRBD2 aligns across 8 bases. The CDR3 is 16 amino acids. CDR1 and CDR2 (germline): KGHDR, SFDVKD. V was clipped by 5 bases and J by 7 bases; unmatched bases: 12. CDR3 DNA sequence: TGTGCCACCAGTGGTTCGACAGCGGGGGAGATTAATGAGCAGTTCTTC. Its translation is CATSGSTAGEINEQFF.

The chain couples TRBV5-1 to TRBJ2-7; 7 bases align to TRBD2. CDR1 SGHRS and CDR2 YFSETQ come from the germline V gene. V dropped 2 bases and J dropped 3; count of bases not matched to a gene: 5. This CDR3 is built from 14 residues. The CDR3 bases are TGCGCCAGCAGCTTAGGCGGGAGTAGCTACGAGCAGTACTTC. As protein: CASSLGGSSYEQYF.

The V gene is TRBV6-5, the J gene TRBJ2-1; TRBD2 agrees at 9 bases. The V and J ends lost 4 bases and 10 bases, in that order; junction bases with no gene match: 14. The CDR3 is made up of 16 amino acids. Germline CDR1 and CDR2: MNHEY and SVGAGI. This chain's CDR3 is CASSLTAGTSFYEQFF. In nucleotides, the CDR3 is TGTGCCAGCAGTTTGACTGCCGGGACTAGCTTCTACGAGCAGTTCTTC.

The chain couples TRBV7-9 to TRBJ2-3, with TRBD2 matching 8 bases. This CDR3 is 16 amino acids long. Germline CDR1 and CDR2: SEHNR and FQNEAQ (reference sequence). The ends lost 0 bases at V and 2 bases at J; junction bases unmatched: 4. The CDR3 here is CASSLATSEFTDTQYF. CDR3 in DNA: TGTGCCAGCAGCTTAGCGACTAGCGAGTTCACAGATACGCAGTATTTT.